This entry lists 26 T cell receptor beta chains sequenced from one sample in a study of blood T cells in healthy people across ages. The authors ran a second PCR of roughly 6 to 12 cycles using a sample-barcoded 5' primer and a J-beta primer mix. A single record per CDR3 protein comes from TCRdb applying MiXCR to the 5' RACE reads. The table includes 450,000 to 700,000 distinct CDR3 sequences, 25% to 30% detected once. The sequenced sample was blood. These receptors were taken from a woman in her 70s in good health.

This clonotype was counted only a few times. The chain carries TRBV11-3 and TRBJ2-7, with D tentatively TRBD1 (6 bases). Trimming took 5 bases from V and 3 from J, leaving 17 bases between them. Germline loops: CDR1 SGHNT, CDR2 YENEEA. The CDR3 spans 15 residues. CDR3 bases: TGTGCCAGCAGCCCTGGGGTCGGGACACTCTACGAGCAGTACTTC. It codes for CASSPGVGTLYEQYF.

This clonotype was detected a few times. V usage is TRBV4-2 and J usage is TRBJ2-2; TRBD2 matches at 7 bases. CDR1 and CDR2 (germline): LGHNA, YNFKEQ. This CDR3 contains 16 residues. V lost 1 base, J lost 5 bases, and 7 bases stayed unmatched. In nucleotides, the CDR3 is TGTGCCAGCAGCCAAGTTGGGGGGGGGAGTACCGGGGAGCTGTTTTTT. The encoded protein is CASSQVGGGSTGELFF.

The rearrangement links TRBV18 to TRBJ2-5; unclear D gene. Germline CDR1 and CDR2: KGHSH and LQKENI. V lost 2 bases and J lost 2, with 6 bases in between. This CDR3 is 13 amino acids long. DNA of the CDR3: TGTGCCAGCTCACCAAATGTACAAGAGACCCAGTACTTC. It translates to CASSPNVQETQYF.

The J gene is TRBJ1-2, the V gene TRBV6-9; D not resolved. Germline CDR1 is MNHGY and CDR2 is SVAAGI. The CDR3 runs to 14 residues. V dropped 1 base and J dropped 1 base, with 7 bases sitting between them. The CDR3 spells CASSYWEDNYGYTF. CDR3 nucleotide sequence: TGTGCCAGCAGTTATTGGGAGGATAACTATGGCTACACCTTC.

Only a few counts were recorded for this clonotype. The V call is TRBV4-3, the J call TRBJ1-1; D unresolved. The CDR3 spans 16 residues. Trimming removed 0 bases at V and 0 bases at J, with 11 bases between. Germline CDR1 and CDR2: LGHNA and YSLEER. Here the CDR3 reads CASSQELARLNTEAFF. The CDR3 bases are TGCGCCAGCAGCCAAGAACTAGCCAGACTGAACACTGAAGCTTTCTTT.

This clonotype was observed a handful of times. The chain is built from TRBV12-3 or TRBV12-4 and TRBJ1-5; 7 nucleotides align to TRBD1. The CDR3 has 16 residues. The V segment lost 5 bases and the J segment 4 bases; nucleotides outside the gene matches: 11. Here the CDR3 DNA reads TGTGCCAGCAGTCGACAGGGAGGGAATAGGAATCAGCCCCAGCATTTT. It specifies CASSRQGGNRNQPQHF.

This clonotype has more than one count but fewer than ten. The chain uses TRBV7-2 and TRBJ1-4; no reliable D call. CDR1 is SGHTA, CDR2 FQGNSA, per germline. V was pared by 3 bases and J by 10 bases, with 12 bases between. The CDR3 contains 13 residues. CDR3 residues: CASSFSSRSKLFF. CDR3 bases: TGTGCCAGCAGCTTTAGTTCCCGGTCAAAACTGTTTTTT.

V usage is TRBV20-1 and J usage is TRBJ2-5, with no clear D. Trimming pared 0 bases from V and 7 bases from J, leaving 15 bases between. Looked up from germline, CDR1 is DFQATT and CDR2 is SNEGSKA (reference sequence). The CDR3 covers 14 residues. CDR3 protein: CSARDLGTLGTQYF. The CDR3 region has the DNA TGCAGTGCTAGAGATCTCGGTACCCTGGGGACCCAGTACTTC.

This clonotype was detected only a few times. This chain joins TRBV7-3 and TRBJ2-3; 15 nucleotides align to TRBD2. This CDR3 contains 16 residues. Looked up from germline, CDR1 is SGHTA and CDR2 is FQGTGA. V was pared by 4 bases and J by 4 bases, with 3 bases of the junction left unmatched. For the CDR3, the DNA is TGTGCCAGCAGCTCGGGACTAGCGGGGGGTGCAGATACGCAGTATTTT. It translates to CASSSGLAGGADTQYF.

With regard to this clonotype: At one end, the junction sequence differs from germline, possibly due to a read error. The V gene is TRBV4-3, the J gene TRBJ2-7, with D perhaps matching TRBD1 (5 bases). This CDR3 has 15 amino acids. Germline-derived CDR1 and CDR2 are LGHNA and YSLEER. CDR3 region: CASSQDTGFISEQYF. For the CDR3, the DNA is TGCGCCAGCAGTCAAGATACAGGATTTATCTCCGAGCAGTACTTC.

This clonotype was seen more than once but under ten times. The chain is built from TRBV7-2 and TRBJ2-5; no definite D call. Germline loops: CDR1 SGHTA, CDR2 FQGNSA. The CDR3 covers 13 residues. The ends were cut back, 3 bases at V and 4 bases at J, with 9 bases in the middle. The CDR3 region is CASSFLFGETQYF. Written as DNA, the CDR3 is TGTGCCAGCAGCTTTCTCTTTGGAGAGACCCAGTACTTC.

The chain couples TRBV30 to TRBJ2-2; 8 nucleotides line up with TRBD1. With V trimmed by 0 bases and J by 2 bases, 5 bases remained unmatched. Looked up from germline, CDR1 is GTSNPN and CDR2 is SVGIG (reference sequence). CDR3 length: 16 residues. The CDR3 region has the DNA TGTGCCTGGAGTGTACCGGACAGGGTCAACACCGGGGAGCTGTTTTTT. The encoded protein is CAWSVPDRVNTGELFF.

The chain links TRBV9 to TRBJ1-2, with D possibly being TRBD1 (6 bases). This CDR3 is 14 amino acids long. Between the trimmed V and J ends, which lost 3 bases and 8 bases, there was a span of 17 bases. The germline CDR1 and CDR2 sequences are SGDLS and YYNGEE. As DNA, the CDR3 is TGTGCCAGCAGCGCCCAGGCAGGCCAGGGGGGCTACACCTTC. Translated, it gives CASSAQAGQGGYTF.

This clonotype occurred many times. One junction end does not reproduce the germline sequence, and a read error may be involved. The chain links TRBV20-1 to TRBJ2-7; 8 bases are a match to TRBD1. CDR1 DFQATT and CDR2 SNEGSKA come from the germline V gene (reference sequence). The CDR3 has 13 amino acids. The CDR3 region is CSARDGGTGDTNF. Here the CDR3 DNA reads TGCAGTGCTAGAGATGGGGGGACAGGCGACACGAACTTC.

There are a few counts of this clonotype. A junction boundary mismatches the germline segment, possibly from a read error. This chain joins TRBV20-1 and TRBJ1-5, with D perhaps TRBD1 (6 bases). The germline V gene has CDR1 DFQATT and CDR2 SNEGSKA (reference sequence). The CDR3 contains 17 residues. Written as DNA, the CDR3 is TGCAGTGCCAGAGGGACACCGAGGGGTGATAGCAATCAGCCCCAGCATTTT. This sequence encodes CSARGTPRGDSNQPQHF.

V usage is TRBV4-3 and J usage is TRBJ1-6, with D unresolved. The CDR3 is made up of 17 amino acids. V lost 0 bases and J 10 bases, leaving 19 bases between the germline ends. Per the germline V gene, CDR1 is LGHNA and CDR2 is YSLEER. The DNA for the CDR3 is TGCGCCAGCAGCCAAGATCGCCGCATATCCCTAGGATCACCCCTCCACTTT. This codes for CASSQDRRISLGSPLHF.

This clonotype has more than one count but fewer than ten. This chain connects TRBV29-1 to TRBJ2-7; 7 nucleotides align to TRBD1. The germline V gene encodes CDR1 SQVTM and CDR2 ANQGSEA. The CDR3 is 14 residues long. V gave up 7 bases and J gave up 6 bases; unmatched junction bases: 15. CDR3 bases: TGCAGCGCGTGCCCTGGGACAGCCCGATGCGAGCAGTACTTC. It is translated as CSACPGTARCEQYF.

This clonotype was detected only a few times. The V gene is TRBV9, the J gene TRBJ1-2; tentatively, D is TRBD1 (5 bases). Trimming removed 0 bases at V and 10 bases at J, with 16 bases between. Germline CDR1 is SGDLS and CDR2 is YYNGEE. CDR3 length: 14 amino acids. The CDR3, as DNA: TGTGCCAGCAGCGTAGAATCGTCGGGACCCGACTACACCTTC. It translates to CASSVESSGPDYTF. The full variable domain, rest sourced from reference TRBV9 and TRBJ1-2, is DSGVTQTPKHLITATGQRVTLRCSPRSGDLSVYWYQQSLDQGLQFLIQYYNGEERAKGNILERFSAQQFPDLHSELNLSSLELGDSALYFCASSVESSGPDYTFGSGTRLTVV.

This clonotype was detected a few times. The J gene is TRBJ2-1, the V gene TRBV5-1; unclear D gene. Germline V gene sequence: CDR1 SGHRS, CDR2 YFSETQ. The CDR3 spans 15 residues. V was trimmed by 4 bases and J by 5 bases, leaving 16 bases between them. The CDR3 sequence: CASSPTLGPDNEQFF. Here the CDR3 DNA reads TGCGCCAGCAGCCCTACTCTAGGACCAGACAATGAGCAGTTCTTC.

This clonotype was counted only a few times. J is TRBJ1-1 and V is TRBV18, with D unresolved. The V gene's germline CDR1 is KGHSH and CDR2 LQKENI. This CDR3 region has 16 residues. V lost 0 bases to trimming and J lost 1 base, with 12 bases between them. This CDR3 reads CASSPPATTRNTEAFF. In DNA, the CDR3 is TGTGCCAGCTCACCACCGGCCACAACAAGGAACACTGAAGCTTTCTTT.

CDR3 in DNA: TGTGCCAGCAGCCGGATCCAGGGGGCGGATGGCTACACCTTC. As protein: CASSRIQGADGYTF. The chain uses TRBV3-1 and TRBJ1-2; 8 positions match TRBD1. Unmatched junction bases numbered 7, after V lost 4 bases and J lost 6 bases. The CDR3 covers 14 residues. Germline-derived CDR1 and CDR2 are LGHDT and YNNKEL (reference sequence).

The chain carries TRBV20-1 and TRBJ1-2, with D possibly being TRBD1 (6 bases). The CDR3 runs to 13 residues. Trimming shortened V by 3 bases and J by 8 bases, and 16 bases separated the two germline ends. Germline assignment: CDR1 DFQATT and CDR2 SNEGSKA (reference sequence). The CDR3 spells CSASPPGVRGYTF. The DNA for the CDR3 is TGCAGTGCTAGCCCCCCAGGGGTCCGGGGCTACACCTTC.

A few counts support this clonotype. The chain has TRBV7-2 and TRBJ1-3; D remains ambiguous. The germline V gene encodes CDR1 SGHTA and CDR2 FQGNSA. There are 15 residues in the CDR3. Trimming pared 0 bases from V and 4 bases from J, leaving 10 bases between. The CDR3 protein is CASSLAPAAGNTIYF. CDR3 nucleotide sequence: TGTGCCAGCAGCTTAGCCCCCGCGGCGGGAAACACCATATATTTT.

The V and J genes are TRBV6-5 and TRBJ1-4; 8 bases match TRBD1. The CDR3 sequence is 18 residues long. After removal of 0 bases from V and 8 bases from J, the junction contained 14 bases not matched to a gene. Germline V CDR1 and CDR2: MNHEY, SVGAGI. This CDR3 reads CASSYSSRGPRGVEKLFF. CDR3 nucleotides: TGTGCCAGCAGTTACTCGAGCAGGGGGCCCCGAGGGGTAGAAAAACTGTTTTTT.

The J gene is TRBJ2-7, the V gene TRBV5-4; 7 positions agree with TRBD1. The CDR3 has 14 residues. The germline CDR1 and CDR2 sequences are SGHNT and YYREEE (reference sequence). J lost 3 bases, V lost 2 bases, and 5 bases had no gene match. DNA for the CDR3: TGTGCCAGCAGCTTCGGGGACAGAGGCTACGAGCAGTACTTC. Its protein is CASSFGDRGYEQYF.

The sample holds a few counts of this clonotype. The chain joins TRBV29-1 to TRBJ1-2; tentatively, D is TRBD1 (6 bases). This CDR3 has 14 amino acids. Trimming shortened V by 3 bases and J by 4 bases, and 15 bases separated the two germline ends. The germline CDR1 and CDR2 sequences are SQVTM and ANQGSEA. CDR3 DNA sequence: TGCAGCGTTGATTTTGGGGGCAAAGCCTATGGCTACACCTTC. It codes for CSVDFGGKAYGYTF.